Each of the 18 T cell receptor beta chains below was sequenced from the same sample in a study of cytomegalovirus exposure and HLA in healthy donors. Generated by immunoSEQ multiplex PCR, the TCRdb table keeps only in-frame clones and is missing some. The sample carries roughly 330,000 clones, about 90% recorded once. Material: PBMCs. These receptors were collected from a woman aged 25 to 45 in good health and CMV-seropositive.

The V gene is TRBV27, the J gene TRBJ1-5, with unresolved D. Per the germline V gene, CDR1 is MNHEY and CDR2 is SMNVEV (reference sequence). The CDR3 is 13 amino acids. V gave up 1 base and J gave up 0 bases, with 1 base separating them. The CDR3 bases are TGTGCCAGCAGTTTATTTAGCAATCAGCCCCAGCATTTT. It is translated as CASSLFSNQPQHF.

V usage is TRBV4-3 and J usage is TRBJ2-7; 12 nucleotides match TRBD2. The CDR3 consists of 16 residues. CDR1 is LGHNA and CDR2 is YSLEER in the germline V gene. The J segment lost 1 base and the V segment lost 2 bases, leaving 3 bases of the junction unmatched. This CDR3 reads CASSQTSGGPSYEQYF. CDR3 nucleotide sequence: TGCGCCAGCAGCCAAACTAGCGGGGGGCCGTCCTACGAGCAGTACTTC.

The rearrangement links TRBV5-4 to TRBJ1-1; D may be TRBD1 (5 bases). V was cut by 2 bases and J by 0 bases, with 11 bases left in between. Per germline, CDR1 SGHNT and CDR2 YYREEE (reference sequence). CDR3 length equals 15 residues. CDR3 sequence: CASSFDRLMNTEAFF. Written as DNA, the CDR3 is TGTGCCAGCAGCTTCGACAGACTGATGAACACTGAAGCTTTCTTT.

The chain carries TRBV6-1 and TRBJ1-4; 9 bases fit TRBD1. Germline values: CDR1 MNHNS, CDR2 SASEGT. The CDR3 extends over 15 amino acids. The ends lost 6 bases at V and 2 bases at J; junction bases unmatched: 4. In DNA form, the CDR3 reads TGTGCCAGCAGGACAGGGGGTAGGACTAATGAAAAACTGTTTTTT. Translated, it gives CASRTGGRTNEKLFF.

The chain employs TRBV11-1 and TRBJ1-1; TRBD1 matches 7 bases. CDR1 is SGHAT and CDR2 is FQDESV in the germline V gene (reference sequence). V shed 8 bases and J 0 bases; nucleotides not matched to a gene: 9. The CDR3 has 15 amino acids. DNA of the CDR3: TGTGCCAGCGGGTTGGACAGGATTATGAACACTGAAGCTTTCTTT. Translating gives CASGLDRIMNTEAFF. Full variable domain (outside the CDR3, taken from reference TRBV11-1 and TRBJ1-1): EAEVAQSPRYKITEKSQAVAFWCDPISGHATLYWYRQILGQGPELLVQFQDESVVDDSQLPKDRFSAERLKGVDSTLKIQPAELGDSAMYLCASGLDRIMNTEAFFGQGTRLTVV.

This chain links TRBV4-2 with TRBJ2-3, with TRBD2 as a possible D gene (5 bases). V shed 2 bases and J shed 0 bases, with 9 bases lying between them. The CDR3 is made up of 15 amino acids. Per the germline V gene, CDR1 is LGHNA and CDR2 is YNFKEQ. CDR3 nucleotides: TGTGCCAGCAGCCAACTTGAGCGGAGCACAGATACGCAGTATTTT. Translation gives CASSQLERSTDTQYF.

This chain connects TRBV11-3 to TRBJ1-1, with no clear D. Trimming took off 0 bases at V and 4 bases at J, with 12 bases between the two ends. In germline, CDR1 is SGHNT, CDR2 YENEEA. The CDR3 has 15 amino acids. The CDR3 loop reads CASSLDPLPITEAFF. The CDR3 DNA sequence: TGTGCCAGCAGCTTAGATCCCCTACCGATCACTGAAGCTTTCTTT.

The rearrangement links TRBV7-3 to TRBJ2-2; D is possibly TRBD1 (5 bases). V was pared by 1 base and J by 9 bases, with 24 bases between. The CDR3 totals 18 residues. CDR1 SGHTA and CDR2 FQGTGA come from the germline V gene. CDR3 nucleotide sequence: TGTGCCAGCAGCTTAAGCTATCCCACAGGTTCGGTCAATTGGGAGCTGTTTTTT. Translating gives CASSLSYPTGSVNWELFF. The full variable domain, completed using reference TRBV7-3 and TRBJ2-2, is GAGVSQTPSNKVTEKGKYVELRCDPISGHTALYWYRQSLGQGPEFLIYFQGTGAADDSGLPNDRFFAVRPEGSVSTLKIQRTERGDSAVYLCASSLSYPTGSVNWELFFGEGSRLTVL.

V usage is TRBV27 and J usage is TRBJ1-2, with TRBD1 matching 7 bases. Germline CDR1 MNHEY, CDR2 SMNVEV (reference sequence). The CDR3 is made up of 16 amino acids. Losses at the gene ends were 3 bases for V and 7 bases for J; bases not matched to a gene: 14. The CDR3 protein is CASSLERQGWRGGYTF. The CDR3, as DNA: TGTGCCAGCAGTTTGGAAAGACAGGGTTGGCGTGGTGGCTACACCTTC.

This rearrangement joins TRBV6-5 to TRBJ2-1, with 10 bases matching TRBD1. J gave up 4 bases and V 6 bases, and 6 bases lay outside the gene matches. This CDR3 comprises 15 residues. In germline, CDR1 is MNHEY, CDR2 SVGAGI. The CDR3 sequence: CASSPGTGAYNEQFF. CDR3 coding DNA: TGTGCCAGCAGCCCCGGGACAGGGGCTTACAATGAGCAGTTCTTC.

The gene calls are TRBV4-3 and TRBJ2-7; D is ambiguous. Per germline, CDR1 LGHNA and CDR2 YSLEER. V was clipped by 0 bases and J by 10 bases, with 13 bases between them. The CDR3 extends over 13 amino acids. CDR3 bases: TGCGCCAGCAGCCAAGATTTTCAGGACCGTCAGTACTTC. Translating gives CASSQDFQDRQYF.

V usage is TRBV5-1 and J usage is TRBJ2-7; D perhaps matches TRBD1 (6 bases). This CDR3 contains 15 residues. With 4 bases removed from V and 1 base from J, the gap between germline ends came to 15 bases. The V gene's germline CDR1 is SGHRS and CDR2 YFSETQ. Written as DNA, the CDR3 is TGCGCCAGCAGCCCCAAGGACAGCGAATCCTACGAGCAGTACTTC. Translating gives CASSPKDSESYEQYF.

This rearrangement joins TRBV5-1 to TRBJ2-1; 7 bases are shared with TRBD2. J lost 5 bases, V lost 3 bases, and 8 bases had no gene match. Germline V gives CDR1 SGHRS, CDR2 YFSETQ. The CDR3 extends over 15 amino acids. This CDR3 reads CASSSWRERHNEQFF. In DNA form, the CDR3 reads TGCGCCAGCAGCTCTTGGCGGGAGCGACACAATGAGCAGTTCTTC.

The rearrangement links TRBV5-1 to TRBJ2-7; the match to TRBD2 covers 15 bases. Germline values: CDR1 SGHRS, CDR2 YFSETQ. The trim removed 1 base at V and 0 bases at J, leaving 11 bases unmatched. The CDR3 is 20 amino acids. The CDR3 sequence: CASSLTLPGLAGGFSYEQYF. The CDR3 DNA reads as TGCGCCAGCAGCTTGACTCTACCGGGACTAGCGGGAGGTTTCTCCTACGAGCAGTACTTC.

For this clone: The same CDR3 can be traced to other DNA sequences in this sample. The J gene is TRBJ2-7, the V gene TRBV14, with D perhaps given as TRBD1 or TRBD2 (6 bases each). Germline V gene data show CDR1 as SGHDN and CDR2 as FVKESK. The CDR3 is 13 residues long. The V gene lost 3 bases and the J gene lost 3 bases, with 9 bases spanning the gap. CDR3 in DNA: TGTGCCAGCAGCCAGGGGGGCTTCTACGAGCAGTACTTC. Translated: CASSQGGFYEQYF.

This clone came up once. The J gene is TRBJ2-2, the V gene TRBV5-1; tentative D call: TRBD2 (5 bases). Germline-derived CDR1 and CDR2 are SGHRS and YFSETQ. CDR3 size: 17 residues. The V end lost 1 base, the J end lost 3 bases, and 16 bases lay between the germline ends. The CDR3: CASSLMSGWSDTGELFF. DNA of the CDR3: TGCGCCAGCAGCTTGATGTCGGGGTGGTCGGACACCGGGGAGCTGTTTTTT. Looking up the rest from reference TRBV5-1 and TRBJ2-2 gives the full variable domain: KAGVTQTPRYLIKTRGQQVTLSCSPISGHRSVSWYQQTPGQGLQFLFEYFSETQRNKGNFPGRFSGRQFSNSRSEMNVSTLELGDSALYLCASSLMSGWSDTGELFFGEGSRLTVL.

The chain couples TRBV28 to TRBJ2-7, with 10 bases lining up with TRBD1. The CDR3 extends over 15 amino acids. Looked up from germline, CDR1 is MDHEN and CDR2 is SYDVKM. Trimming at V came to 5 bases and at J to 2 bases, leaving 6 bases not matched to a gene. CDR3 amino acids: CASSRPGQGTYEQYF. In DNA, the CDR3 is TGTGCCAGCAGTAGACCGGGACAGGGGACCTACGAGCAGTACTTC.

This chain links TRBV27 with TRBJ2-1, with a possible D match to TRBD2 (6 bases). V was shortened by 3 bases and J by 12 bases, with 24 bases between the two germline ends. This CDR3 is built from 16 residues. Germline CDR1 is MNHEY and CDR2 is SMNVEV (reference sequence). The chain's CDR3 is CASSLARDWGFEGQFF. For the CDR3, the DNA is TGTGCCAGCAGTTTGGCCCGGGACTGGGGATTTGAGGGGCAGTTCTTC.